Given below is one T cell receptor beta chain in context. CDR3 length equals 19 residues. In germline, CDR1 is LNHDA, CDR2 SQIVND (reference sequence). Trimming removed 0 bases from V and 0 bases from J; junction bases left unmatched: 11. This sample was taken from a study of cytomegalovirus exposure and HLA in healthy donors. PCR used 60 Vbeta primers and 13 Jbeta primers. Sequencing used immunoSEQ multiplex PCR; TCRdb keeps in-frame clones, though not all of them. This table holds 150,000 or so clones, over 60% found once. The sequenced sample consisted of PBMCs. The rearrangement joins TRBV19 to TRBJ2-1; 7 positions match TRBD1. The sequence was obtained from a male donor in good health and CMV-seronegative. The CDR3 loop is CASSIDTSRGPSSYNEQFF. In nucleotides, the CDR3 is TGTGCCAGTAGTATAGACACGTCGAGGGGGCCAAGCTCCTACAATGAGCAGTTCTTC. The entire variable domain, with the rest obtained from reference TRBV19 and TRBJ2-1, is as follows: DGGITQSPKYLFRKEGQNVTLSCEQNLNHDAMYWYRQDPGQGLRLIYYSQIVNDFQKGDIAEGYSVSREKKESFPLTVTSAQKNPTAFYLCASSIDTSRGPSSYNEQFFGPGTRLTVL.